This entry concerns a single TCR beta chain. This clone was seen ten or more times. It has no known antigen specificity. No much larger clone is present one base from it, and per-base qualities are unavailable. In Seattle, one collaborating source enrolled patients while the infection was active and tracked those patients longitudinally over the course of disease. Whole blood was collected in K2EDTA tubes by collaborating institutions according to the institutions' own protocols. For TCRbeta analysis, collaborators shipped samples as frozen whole blood, isolated PBMCs, or DNA extracted from either of those sample types. Trimming takes 1 base from V and 5 bases from J, and the germline ends sit 11 bases apart. For CDR1 and CDR2, the germline V gene (reference sequence) lists LGHDT and YNNKEL. Including the terminal cysteine and phenylalanine, the CDR3 comprises 15 residues. The kept DNA is CDR3 alone, 45 bases in frame from the first base.

This record belongs to a study of blood T cell repertoires in COVID-19 (TCRdb year 2020). Describing the broader study: Collaborator samples came from the United States, Italy and Spain and covered acute and convalescent phases of COVID-19. The prospective study material was composed of cDNA or gDNA derived from T cells, B-cell-depleted T cells, or PBMCs. Subjects who had been exposed to COVID-19, were actively infected with it, or had recovered from it provided the deeply sampled blood TCRbeta repertoires that made up the dataset. A freely available public database, intended as a resource for researchers studying the immune response to SARS-CoV-2, is where the repertoires were released. The samples were drawn from two sources: the first 160 participants of the ongoing ImmuneRACE study, and fewer than 1,500 subjects contributed by 6 global collaborators. The sample metadata nearly always contained a de-identified subject ID, COVID-19 status, age in years and sex. Where HLA class I and class II types were available, the types were taken from metadata supplied by the sample provider, not from assay-based typing.

The immunoSEQ Assay, a bias-controlled multiplex PCR, was used to amplify TCRbeta CDR3 regions from genomic DNA. On the study's bioinformatics: Within the assay, amplification of reference gene primers was used to estimate how many nucleated cells each sample contained. To quantify the absolute abundance of each unique TCRbeta CDR3 rearrangement, sequence reads were collapsed and filtered. Productive Simpson clonality was computed per sample as the square root of Simpson's diversity index over productive rearrangements. In its TCRdb copy, this immuneACCESS table keeps in-frame sequences only and misses some clones. Where compared with another copy, unresolved V genes explain less than half of these, and the others have no known cause. V, J and clone size reflect that table, while D and trimming were determined from the DNA. The sample data list over 150,000 clones, and approximately 85% of these were observed just once. The biggest ten clones account for roughly 8.3% of the sample.

What the work shows at the level of the full study, not this receptor alone: The quantity of clinical and demographic metadata differed by source and by participant and was supplied without curation.

The receptor was derived from a woman aged 55-69 years with COVID-19, enrolled during active disease. Input material: peripheral blood. The sequence links TRBV3-1 (or the pseudogene TRBV3-2) to TRBJ2-2; matching of 6 bases hints at TRBD2 as the D gene. Here is the DNA: TGTGCCAGCAGCCAAGGGTGGGGAGGAACCGGGGAGCTGTTTTTT. This is translated as CASSQGWGGTGELFF.